This is a list of T cell receptor beta chains from one sample in a study of T cell repertoires in cytomegalovirus infection. No antigen has been assigned to these receptors. Via MiXCR, TCRdb re-called the reads, giving one row per CDR3 protein. The sample consists of about 310,000 distinct CDR3 sequences, 20% to 25% of them appearing once. The source was cultured PBMCs, collected from culture after CMV antigen stimulation. The receptor set was obtained from a human donor in good health (CMV status not recorded). Some clones in this sample may be carry-over from other donors' samples. The CDR3 runs from the conserved cysteine through the conserved F or W. Clone size, where shown, is once, few, many, or a class for clones that have expanded.

TRBJ2-1,TRBV7-2,many,CASSLGEHYNEQFF
TRBJ2-1,TRBV20-1,few,CSAPLAGDGEQFF
TRBJ2-5,TRBV20-1,.,CSARRSSLETQYF
TRBJ2-1,TRBV7-2,once,CASSLALLRKPLYNEQFF
TRBJ2-1,TRBV7-2,many,CASSLGPSGRDEQFF
TRBJ2-6,TRBV30,.,CAWSVWGVFSQFLSGANVLTF
TRBJ2-1,TRBV29-1,.,CSVDRLTYNEQFF
TRBJ2-2,TRBV29-1,.,CSVGTGRGGELFF
TRBJ1-6,TRBV6-1,many,CASRPVLDPQSPLHF
TRBJ2-1,TRBV30,.,CAGSVGNEQFF
TRBJ2-5,TRBV2,many,CASKLAGATKTQYF
TRBJ1-1,TRBV6-6,.,CASSWGRKNTEAFF
TRBJ2-2,TRBV19,.,CASSMSGTNTGELFF
TRBJ2-7,TRBV6-2/TRBV6-3,few,CASSYSDRTREQYF
TRBJ2-1,TRBV19,.,CASSISGGSWNEQFF
TRBJ1-2,TRBV18,.,CASSPEETAYTF
TRBJ1-2,TRBV27,few,CASSLQGGYGYTF
TRBJ1-5,TRBV7-2,.,CASSLDFSQPQHF
TRBJ2-4,TRBV27,.,CASSFSGRGNIQYF
TRBJ2-6,TRBV19,.,CASSNSRAGANVLTF
TRBJ1-2,TRBV10-3,.,CAISEGQGAWYGYTF
TRBJ2-1,TRBV24-1,.,CATRGGTGGMVEQFF
TRBJ2-5,TRBV7-9,many,CASSLRTVDQETQYF
TRBJ1-1,TRBV7-2,many,CASSLAWTLNTEAFF
TRBJ2-5,TRBV20-1,once,CSASGRQETQYF
TRBJ2-1,TRBV28,few,CASSLAGGIYEQFF
TRBJ2-1,TRBV20-1,.,CSARIARGDNEQFF
TRBJ2-1,TRBV7-9,few,CATGLAGGNEQFF
TRBJ1-6,TRBV12-3/TRBV12-4,.,CASSGTRTPLHF
TRBJ2-3,TRBV7-2,.,CASSPGAGGVDTQYF
TRBJ1-1,TRBV12-3/TRBV12-4,many,CASSLGSGGLTEAFF
TRBJ2-3,TRBV6-2/TRBV6-3,.,CASSYSVGGTDSTDTQYF
TRBJ2-6,TRBV7-2,many,CASSSPPGRPSLGANVLTF
TRBJ2-3,TRBV6-6,once,CASSYSDRDTQYF
TRBJ1-4,TRBV5-4,.,CASSLGDYTTNEKLFF
TRBJ1-1,TRBV11-2,many,CASLRRAPPSDRGGYGTEAFF
TRBJ2-5,TRBV5-6,.,CASSLARRHIQETQYF